Given below is one TCR beta chain in context. The antigen it binds to is not known. No qualities accompany the bases; no much larger clone lies one base away. This specimen belongs to a study of cytomegalovirus exposure and HLA in healthy donors (dated by TCRdb to about 2017). Concerning the study at large: An earlier analysis of approximately 590 of the donors reported approximately 290 Gb of sequence data and 120 million or so unique TCR beta sequences from about 179 million T cells. Roughly 320 gigabases of sequencing data and roughly 80 million unique TCR sequences made up an early release that covered about 640 HLA-typed donors. The genetic ancestry cluster associated with self-reported Caucasian donors included 80% to 90% of the 350 to 500 genotyped donors. The aim of the study was to test whether cataloging public T cell receptors could identify signatures of past pathogen exposure. The study used immunosequencing to profile the T cell repertoires of about 670 subjects and linked those repertoires to cytomegalovirus serostatus. Along with the roughly 710-subject first cohort, a separate validation cohort of over a hundred different subjects was used. To predict cytomegalovirus infection status, the study brought together high-throughput TCR immunosequencing, statistical association of individual TCRs with disease status, and machine learning. To study patterns of TCR occurrence, a later analysis re-analyzed previously published TCR beta repertoires from 700 or so donors and added high-resolution HLA genotyping. The later analysis used no new phenotypic data to find candidate immune exposures, relying instead on TCR beta sequences and their occurrence across donors. To decide whether each TCR beta V gene segment behaved as functional or pseudogenic, an earlier analysis of some 570 of the donors relied on high-throughput TCR beta sequencing. Donor age, sex, ethnicity and CMV serostatus were compiled together with the repertoire data. Genome-wide SNP genotypes for about 65% of the roughly 700 donors were used in a later genetic analysis, which treated that subset as a discovery cohort. Every discovery cohort repertoire had been produced on one sequencing platform. Class I and class II HLA loci were covered by the typing at four-digit resolution. The number of donors typed differed by locus, with 629-630 for A, B, C, DRB1 and DQB1, around 500 for DQA1, about 610 for DPA1, and around 460 for DPB1. Roughly 5 DR-DQ haplotypes were handled as single units for association and clustering, since linkage in the cohort was strong. Among about 400 genotyped donors of the cohort, an average of roughly 230,000 unique TCR beta nucleotide sequences was sequenced per donor, of which about 20% were non-productive. The investigation overall reported the following: Because the 87-base-pair reads could not distinguish some IMGT-functional V segments, including TRBV6-2 and TRBV6-3, those segments were excluded. Because HLA typing was missing for some donors at each locus, association tests included only the typed subset. A cluster of highly shared sequence variants was judged likely to represent a technical artifact of the sequencing pipeline. In a later genetic analysis, fewer N-insertions in productive TCRs were reported among donors in an Asian-associated ancestry cluster than the roughly 700-donor mean. Specific HLA alleles were associated with over 15,000 TCR beta sequences at a false discovery rate of 0.05 in a later analysis. In a later analysis, TCR association rates were found to vary across HLA loci, with the most associated TCRs seen for DRB1 alleles and the fewest for HLA-C alleles. A further reported finding was that TCR beta sequences accurately predicted the HLA-A and HLA-B alleles for most subjects in the first cohort. In a later analysis, HLA-associated TCR beta chains showed more clonal expansion and lower generation probabilities than non-associated chains that were equally common. This cohort had only TCR beta chains sequenced, and the lack of alpha or paired-chain data limited which features could be detected. The study listed approximately 150 TCR beta chains as associated with cytomegalovirus. The classifier was reported to diagnose cytomegalovirus status with high specificity and sensitivity in both the original cohort and the validation cohort. For the cohort, immune exposure information was limited to CMV serostatus. In an earlier analysis of 587 of the donors, most TCR beta V segments appeared in productive rearrangements about 90% or about 30% of the time, broadly matching IMGT annotations. Because counts were too low, seventeen rarely observed V segments, including chromosome 9 orphons, were left out of the earlier analysis of 587 of the donors. In vitro tests confirmed that a few of the cytomegalovirus-associated TCR beta chains recognize cytomegalovirus antigens. It was suggested by the authors that the approach could potentially be generalized to other disease states and immunological phenotypes. Several of the top co-occurrence clusters appeared to be linked to parvovirus B19, influenza, CMV and Epstein-Barr virus, according to a later analysis. According to a later analysis, most CMV-associated TCR beta chains appeared to be HLA-restricted, and the HLA associations seemed to be driven largely by CMV exposure. V-gene and J-gene trimming of TCR beta chains was associated with a missense DCLRE1C variant in a later genetic analysis, and the association was replicated in an independent cohort. Assigning TCR associations to individual alleles was difficult when HLA alleles, especially DR and DQ, strongly co-occurred. Presence/absence analyses assumed roughly uniform sequencing depth across donors, an assumption that may not hold. Correlated functional status among segregating V segments might be attributable to linkage disequilibrium, but an unknown experimental factor could not be ruled out. Most TCR sequences were seen in very few donors, while some public TCRs were found in many individuals.

Receptors were amplified or captured by the immunoSEQ multiplex PCR assay. For the multiplex PCR, a mixture combining 60 forward primers for TCR Vbeta segments and 13 reverse primers for TCR Jbeta segments was used. Amplification of the CDR3 region of rearranged TCR beta genes was performed with a multiplex PCR assay on genomic DNA. The amplified TCR beta libraries were sequenced on the Illumina HiSeq System as 87-base-pair reads. In the source study's methods: A later analysis tallied roughly 78 million unique TCR beta chains across the 610 or so repertoires, and about 10 million of those chains were shared by two or more donors. To remove PCR and sequencing errors, raw reads were error-corrected and collapsed into unique sequences using a nearest-neighbor algorithm that merged closely related sequences. V, D and J gene segments were assigned by aligning CDR3 sequences to IMGT reference sequences. Each retained sequence needed at least a six-nucleotide match to both a V gene segment and a J gene segment. Rearrangements were classified as productive when the CDR3 lacked stop codons and remained in frame with V and J, and all other rearrangements were classified as non-productive. Following IMGT convention, CDR3 was defined as the stretch from the second conserved V-encoded cysteine up to the conserved J-encoded phenylalanine. In an earlier analysis of roughly 580 of the donors, sequences lacking an unambiguous match to a single V gene segment were excluded. In an earlier analysis of some 590 of the donors, V segments were called functional above 56.7% productive rearrangements and were called segregating when the between-donor standard deviation exceeded 5%. A statistical classification framework was built to diagnose cytomegalovirus status from the catalog of TCR beta chain sequences. In a later analysis, TCR nucleotide sequences were compared against IMGT/GENE-DB human TR gene sequences so that V and J genes could be assigned. A later analysis assigned CDR3 sequences and most-parsimonious VDJ recombination scenarios with the TCRdist pipeline. A later analysis defined each TCR beta chain by its CDR3 amino acid sequence plus V-gene family, and excluded reads lacking a unique V-gene family. To address suspected cross-contamination and a sequencing artifact, a later analysis removed a few hundred highly shared, low-generation-probability nucleotide sequences. For each public chain, a later analysis derived a clonal expansion index from normalized ranks of inferred template counts within each repertoire. A later analysis computed generation probabilities with a VDJ recombination model fitted to out-of-frame rearrangements, and checked the results against IGoR. A later analysis scored TCR-TCR, TCR-HLA and TCR-CMV co-occurrence with hypergeometric tests, applying a repertoire-size bias correction to TCR pairs. In a later analysis, false discovery rates were estimated by permuting HLA or CMV assignments 20 times. In a later analysis, co-occurring TCRs were grouped with DBSCAN, and TCRdist sequence similarity was added when clustering was performed within HLA-allele-positive subsets. Co-occurrence clustering excluded repertoires with fewer than 30,000 or more than 120,000 public chains, plus five with anomalous nucleotide sharing. TCRdb limited this immuneACCESS table to in-frame rearrangements with V and J called. A share of clones is missing; checked studies link under half to unresolved V genes, and the rest is unexplained. The V and J calls and clone size are taken from that table; D and trimming were inferred from the DNA. The sample profile shows roughly 160,000 clones; around 79% of them were found once. 4.3% of the sample rests with the top ten.

The cohort consisted of 666 healthy bone marrow donors. All cohort members were sampled while nominally healthy, although unrecorded immune exposures were likely present. The donor was CMV seronegative and belonged to the group of several hundred seronegative cohort members. A peripheral blood sample was provided by each donor, and peripheral blood mononuclear cells were used for TCR beta sequencing. The Qiagen DNeasy Blood Extraction Kit was used to extract genomic DNA from the blood cell samples. The cysteine opens and the phenylalanine closes a CDR3 of 13 amino acids. Just the 39-base CDR3 DNA is kept, in frame starting at base 1. Reading the germline V gene gives CDR1 SGHNT and CDR2 YENEEA. Trimming removed 5 bases from V and 3 bases from J, leaving 9 bases between the germline ends.

The sequenced material came from PBMCs. The sequence was collected from a man in his forties in good health and CMV-seronegative. The rearrangement joined TRBV11-3 to TRBJ2-3; the D gene identity is not certain. The DNA sequence is given as TGTGCCAGCAGCCCAGTATCGACAGATACGCAGTATTTT. Its protein product is CASSPVSTDTQYF.